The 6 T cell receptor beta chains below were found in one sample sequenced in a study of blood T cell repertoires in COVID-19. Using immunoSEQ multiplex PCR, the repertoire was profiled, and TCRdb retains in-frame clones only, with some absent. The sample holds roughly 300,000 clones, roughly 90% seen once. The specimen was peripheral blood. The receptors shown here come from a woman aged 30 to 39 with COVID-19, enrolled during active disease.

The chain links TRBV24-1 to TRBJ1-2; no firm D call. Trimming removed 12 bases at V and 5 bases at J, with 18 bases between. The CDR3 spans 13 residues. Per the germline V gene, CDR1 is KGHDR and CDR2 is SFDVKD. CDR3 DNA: TGTGCCGTCTCCCGAGGGCCCCCTTATGGCTACACCTTC. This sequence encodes CAVSRGPPYGYTF.

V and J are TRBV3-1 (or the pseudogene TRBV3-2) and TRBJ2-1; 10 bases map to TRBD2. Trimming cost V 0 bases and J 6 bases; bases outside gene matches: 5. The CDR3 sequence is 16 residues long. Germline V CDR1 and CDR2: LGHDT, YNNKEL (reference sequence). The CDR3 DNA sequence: TGTGCCAGCAGCCAAGATAGGCTAGCGGGGGTCAATGAGCAGTTCTTC. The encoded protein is CASSQDRLAGVNEQFF.

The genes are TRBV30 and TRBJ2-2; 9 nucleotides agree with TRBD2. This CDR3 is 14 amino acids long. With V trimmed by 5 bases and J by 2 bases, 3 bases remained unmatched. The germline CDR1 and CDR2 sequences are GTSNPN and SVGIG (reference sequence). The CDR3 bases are TGTGCCTGGGGAGCGGGAGGAAACACCGGGGAGCTGTTTTTT. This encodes CAWGAGGNTGELFF.

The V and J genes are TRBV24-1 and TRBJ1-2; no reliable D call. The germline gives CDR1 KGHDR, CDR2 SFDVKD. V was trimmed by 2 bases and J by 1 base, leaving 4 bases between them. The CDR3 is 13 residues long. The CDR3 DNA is TGTGCCACCAGTGATTCCTTTAACTATGGCTACACCTTC. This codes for CATSDSFNYGYTF.

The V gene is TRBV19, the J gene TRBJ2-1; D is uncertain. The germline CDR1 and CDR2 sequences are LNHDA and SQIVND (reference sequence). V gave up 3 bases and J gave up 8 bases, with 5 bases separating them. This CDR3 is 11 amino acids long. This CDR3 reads CASSILHEQFF. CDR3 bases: TGTGCCAGTAGTATCCTCCATGAGCAGTTCTTC.

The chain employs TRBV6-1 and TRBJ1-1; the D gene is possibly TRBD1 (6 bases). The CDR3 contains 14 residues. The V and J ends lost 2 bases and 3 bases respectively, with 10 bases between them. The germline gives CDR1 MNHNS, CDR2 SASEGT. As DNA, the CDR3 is TGTGCCAGCAGTGAAAGGGGGGGGGACACTGAAGCTTTCTTT. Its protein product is CASSERGGDTEAFF.